One TCR beta chain is described in this entry. This CDR3 comprises 17 residues. J lost 5 bases, V lost 0 bases, and 7 bases had no gene match. Germline V gene sequence: CDR1 SGHNT, CDR2 YYREEE (reference sequence). The sample originates from a study of cytomegalovirus exposure and HLA in healthy donors. Vbeta (60) and Jbeta (13) primers were used in the PCR. Repertoires were generated with immunoSEQ multiplex PCR, while TCRdb's copy carries only in-frame clones and drops some. This repertoire includes 60,000 or so clones. The TCR sequence derives from a man aged 45-65 years in good health and CMV-seropositive. The chain couples TRBV5-4 to TRBJ2-1, with 11 bases that match TRBD2. The sample comprised PBMCs. Written as DNA, the CDR3 is TGTGCCAGCAGCTTGGCCTCCGGGACTAGCGGCCACAATGAGCAGTTCTTC. Translated, it gives CASSLASGTSGHNEQFF.